The T cell receptor beta chain under discussion was sequenced for a study of Graves' ophthalmopathy and Graves' hyperthyroidism. Study-level background: The collection of peripheral blood took place at initial diagnosis, before any treatment. Study-level findings and limits: The authors also found most expanded thyroid clonotypes above 0.001 frequency in blood.

As regards this clonotype: What it binds is unknown.

The length of the CDR3 is 14 residues. V shed 5 bases and J shed 3 bases, with 11 bases lying between them. Orbital computed tomography, together with clinical symptoms, serum thyroxine, TRAb and thyroid ultrasound, was used for diagnosis. TCR beta CDR3 regions were amplified from RNA transcripts. First-round RT-PCR with HTBI primers preceded a second-round multiplex PCR. TCRdb re-called the multiplex PCR reads through MiXCR, storing one row per CDR3 protein. The sample consists of some 240,000 distinct CDR3 sequences, roughly 50% of them appearing once. This chain links TRBV12-3 or TRBV12-4 with TRBJ1-5; a possible D gene is TRBD1 (6 bases). This TCR was recovered from an adult man with Graves' ophthalmopathy. Sequenced input: peripheral blood. CDR3 bases: TGTGCCAGCAGTCCATGGGACAACAATCAGCCCCAGCATTTT. This encodes CASSPWDNNQPQHF.